This entry concerns a single T cell receptor beta chain. What it recognizes is unknown. Measured with immunoSEQ multiplex PCR; TCRdb has only the in-frame clones, and not every one. Among about 580,000 clones listed, roughly 98% were seen once. The data belong to a study of shared clonotypes between healthy human individuals. Looking at the study overall: CD4 naive cells filled three plates per donor, CD4 memory three, CD8 naive two and CD8 memory one. Findings and caveats of the study: Non-shared clonotypes displayed generation probabilities falling below those of clonotypes present in all four donors.

CDR1 and CDR2 (germline): LGHNA, YSLEER. J gave up 3 bases and V 5 bases, and 7 bases lay outside the gene matches. The CDR3 runs 16 residues. CD8 cells regarded as naive lacked CD45RO, were positively chosen for CCR7, and omitted terminally differentiated effector memory CD45RA+ cells. Healthy HIV-negative adults without recent acute infections or vaccinations served as donors. The gene calls are TRBV4-3 and TRBJ2-3, with 11 bases identical to TRBD2. This clonotype originated in a man aged 30-40 years in good health. The sample was naive CD8+ T cells sorted from blood. CDR3 sequence (DNA): TGCGCCAGCAGCTTGGGACTAGCGGAATCGACAGATACGCAGTATTTT. Translated, it gives CASSLGLAESTDTQYF.